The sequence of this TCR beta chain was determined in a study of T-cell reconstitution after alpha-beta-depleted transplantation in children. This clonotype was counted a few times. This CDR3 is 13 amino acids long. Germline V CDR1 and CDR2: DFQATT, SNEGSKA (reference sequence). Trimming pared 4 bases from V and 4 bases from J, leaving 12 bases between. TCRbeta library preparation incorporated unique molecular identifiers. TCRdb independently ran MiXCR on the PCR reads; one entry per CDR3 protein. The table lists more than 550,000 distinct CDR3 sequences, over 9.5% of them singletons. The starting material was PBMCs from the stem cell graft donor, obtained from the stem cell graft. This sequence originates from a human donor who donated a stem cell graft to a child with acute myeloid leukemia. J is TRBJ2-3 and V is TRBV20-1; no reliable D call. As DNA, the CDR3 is TGCAGTGCTAAGAAAGGGAACGCAGATACGCAGTATTTT. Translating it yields CSAKKGNADTQYF.